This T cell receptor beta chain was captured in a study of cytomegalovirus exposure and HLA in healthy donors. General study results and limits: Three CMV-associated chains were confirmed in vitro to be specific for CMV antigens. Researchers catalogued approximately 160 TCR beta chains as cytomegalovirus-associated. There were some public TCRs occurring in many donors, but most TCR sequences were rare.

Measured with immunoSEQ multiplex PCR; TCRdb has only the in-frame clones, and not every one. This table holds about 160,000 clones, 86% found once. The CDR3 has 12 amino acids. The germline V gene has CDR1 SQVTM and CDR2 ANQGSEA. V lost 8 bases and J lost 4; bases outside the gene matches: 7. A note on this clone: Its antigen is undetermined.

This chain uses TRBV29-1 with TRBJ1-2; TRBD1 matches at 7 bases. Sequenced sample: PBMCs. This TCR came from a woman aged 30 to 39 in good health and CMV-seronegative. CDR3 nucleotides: TGCAGCACCCCACAGGGGAGCTATGGCTACACCTTC. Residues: CSTPQGSYGYTF.